The rows below give T cell receptor beta chains drawn from one sample of a study of blood T cell repertoires in COVID-19. The table came from immunoSEQ multiplex PCR; TCRdb's copy has only in-frame clones and leaves some out. This table has about 240,000 clones, more than 75% appearing once. The sample taken for sequencing was peripheral blood. These receptor sequences come from a woman aged 70-85 years with active or convalescent COVID-19. CDR3s include the opening cysteine and the closing phenylalanine or tryptophan. D genes are given only for firm matches. Clone size is stated in some rows and not others, as once, few, many or a class when expanded.

clone_size d_call j_call v_call cdr3_nt cdr3_aa
- TRBD1 TRBJ1-1 TRBV18 TGTGCCAGCTCCGACAGGGGCAGAAATAACACTGAAGCTTTCTTT CASSDRGRNNTEAFF
few - TRBJ1-1 TRBV29-1 TGCAGCGTTGATGATTGGCGAGGGAACACTGAAGCTTTCTTT CSVDDWRGNTEAFF
- - TRBJ1-2 TRBV19 TGTGCCAGTCAGAGCGAACGGCAAATCCATGGCTACACCTTC CASQSERQIHGYTF
- TRBD1 TRBJ1-1 TRBV27 TGTGCCAGCAGCCGATACCAGGGGGCTGGGACTGAAGCTTTCTTT CASSRYQGAGTEAFF
- TRBD1 TRBJ1-1 TRBV19 TGTGCCAGTATTGGACAGGGGAACACTGAAGCTTTCTTT CASIGQGNTEAFF
- - TRBJ1-3 TRBV18 TGTGCCAGCTCACCACGGCAGTCCTCTGGAAACACCATATATTTT CASSPRQSSGNTIYF
- TRBD1 TRBJ2-2 TRBV19 TGTGCCAGTAGTATACGACAGGGGGCGCGATCCGGGGAGCTGTTTTTT CASSIRQGARSGELFF
- TRBD1 TRBJ2-1 TRBV27 TGTGCCAGCAGCCTTGACAGGGGCTCCTACAATGAGCAGTTCTTC CASSLDRGSYNEQFF
- - TRBJ1-4 TRBV6-1 TGTGCCAGCAGTGAAGCAGGAACAGCCCGCTTTAATGAAAAACTGTTTTTT CASSEAGTARFNEKLFF
- - TRBJ2-7 TRBV24-1 TGTGCCACCAGTGATTTAAGAGGAGGCGAGCAGTACTTC CATSDLRGGEQYF
- TRBD1 TRBJ1-1 TRBV19 TGTGCCACAGGGACAGGGAGGAACACTGAAGCTTTCTTT CATGTGRNTEAFF
- - TRBJ2-5 TRBV25-1 TGTGCCAGCAGTGAAGCAGGGGATGAGACCCAGTACTTC CASSEAGDETQYF
- - TRBJ2-7 TRBV7-9 TGTGCCAGCAGCCCGAGGGCGGACGGATCCTACGAGCAGTACTTC CASSPRADGSYEQYF
few - TRBJ1-6 TRBV4-2 TGTGCCAGCACTACGGGTGGCTCACCCCTCCACTTT CASTTGGSPLHF
- TRBD1 TRBJ1-5 TRBV27 TGTGCCATACAGGGGTTGGGTCAGCCCCAGCATTTT CAIQGLGQPQHF
- - TRBJ1-2 TRBV18 TGTGCCAGCTCACCACTTCAGAATAACTATGGCTACACCTTC CASSPLQNNYGYTF
- TRBD1 TRBJ1-6 TRBV25-1 TGTGCCAGCAGAGAGGAAGGGACAGATAATTCACCCCTCCACTTT CASREEGTDNSPLHF
- - TRBJ1-2 TRBV14 TGTGCCAGCAGCGCCGGGAGGGCTCAAGGCTACACCTTC CASSAGRAQGYTF
- - TRBJ1-1 TRBV18 TGTGCCAGCTCCCCCCGAAGCCCGGGGGACACTGAAGCTTTCTTT CASSPRSPGDTEAFF
- - TRBJ1-2 TRBV3-1/TRBV3-2 TGTGCCAGCAGCCAAGATCTGGGAGCCGTTGGCTACACCTTC CASSQDLGAVGYTF
- TRBD1 TRBJ1-4 TRBV6-2/TRBV6-3 TGTGCCAGCAGTTACGGGACAGGGGTCGAAAAACTGTTTTTT CASSYGTGVEKLFF
- - TRBJ1-1 TRBV29-1 TGCAGCGCTTGCTCGACACAGTCAAACACTGAAGCTTTCTTT CSACSTQSNTEAFF
- TRBD1 TRBJ1-6 TRBV14 TGTGCCAGCAGTCTAACAGGGGGCCGACCACCCCTCCACTTT CASSLTGGRPPLHF
- - TRBJ1-5 TRBV6-5 TGTGCCAGCAGTTACTCCCAGGGCAGCAATCAGCCCCAGCATTTT CASSYSQGSNQPQHF
- TRBD1 TRBJ2-5 TRBV29-1 TGCAGCGGTGTGACAGGGGGGGAGACCCAGTACTTC CSGVTGGETQYF
few - TRBJ2-6 TRBV3-1/TRBV3-2 TGTGCCAGCAGCCCGGACAGCGGATCTGGGGCCAACGTCCTGACTTTC CASSPDSGSGANVLTF
- TRBD1 TRBJ1-4 TRBV5-8 TGTGCCAGCAGCTTCCGGACAGGGACTAATGAAAAACTGTTTTTT CASSFRTGTNEKLFF
- - TRBJ2-5 TRBV3-1/TRBV3-2 TGTGCCAGCAGCCAAGTAGCGGAAGAGACCCAGTACTTC CASSQVAEETQYF
- - TRBJ1-1 TRBV29-1 TGCAGCGTCCCCGGGGGGCCGGCGATGAACACTGAAGCTTTCTTT CSVPGGPAMNTEAFF
few - TRBJ2-7 TRBV5-5 TGTGCCAGCAGCTTGGGACAGCGCCGGTACGAGCAGTACTTC CASSLGQRRYEQYF
- TRBD1 TRBJ1-2 TRBV4-1 TGCGCCAGCAGCCAAGATCCGGGACAGCAACACTATGGCTACACCTTC CASSQDPGQQHYGYTF
few - TRBJ1-1 TRBV29-1 TGCAGCGTTGAATTGGCCACTGAAGCTTTCTTT CSVELATEAFF
once - TRBJ1-1 TRBV7-9 TGTGCCAGCAGCTTCAGGGGTTCGGGCTTTTCTGAAGCTTTCTTT CASSFRGSGFSEAFF
- - TRBJ2-3 TRBV29-1 TGCAGCGTCGGGACTCCGATTGGTACGCAGTATTTT CSVGTPIGTQYF
once TRBD1 TRBJ1-2 TRBV6-6 TGTGCCAGCAGTGCGGACAGGGGGGGCTATGGCTACACCTTC CASSADRGGYGYTF
few - TRBJ1-4 TRBV10-1 TGCGCCAGCAGTGAGGCAGGGTTGGATGAAAAACTGTTTTTT CASSEAGLDEKLFF
- - TRBJ2-7 TRBV11-2 TGTGCCAGCAGCCCAGGGATCTTCTACGAGCAGTACTTC CASSPGIFYEQYF
- - TRBJ2-7 TRBV3-1/TRBV3-2 TGTGCCAGCAGCCAAGAACTCGAATTCCCACCGAACGAGCAGTACTTC CASSQELEFPPNEQYF
- TRBD1 TRBJ1-1 TRBV5-1 TGCGCCAGCAGTCTTCTCGGACAGGGGAACACTGAAGCTTTCTTT CASSLLGQGNTEAFF
- - TRBJ1-5 TRBV11-2 TGTGCCAGCAGCCCTCGGTTAATCAATCAGCCCCAGCATTTT CASSPRLINQPQHF
- TRBD2 TRBJ2-1 TRBV6-4 TGTGCCAGCAGTAGAGAACTAGCGGGGGGTAATGAGCAGTTCTTC CASSRELAGGNEQFF
- - TRBJ2-2 TRBV9 TGTGCCAGCAGCGCAACCTTACAGAACACCGGGGAGCTGTTTTTT CASSATLQNTGELFF
- - TRBJ1-2 TRBV18 TGTGCCAGCTCACCACCACAGGCGCTTAACTATGGCTACACCTTC CASSPPQALNYGYTF
once - TRBJ1-6 TRBV6-4 TGTGCCAGCAATCGCAGGGGCGGGTATTCACCCCTCCACTTT CASNRRGGYSPLHF